The subject of this entry is one T cell receptor beta chain. Its antigen remains unidentified. No much larger clonotype is one base removed from it; base qualities were not supplied. From the cysteine through the phenylalanine, the CDR3 covers 13 amino acids. Only the CDR3 DNA stays, 39 bases, in frame from base 1. V is pruned by 5 bases and J by 7 bases, leaving 7 bases of the junction without a gene match. The germline V gene gives CDR1 as SQVTM and CDR2 as ANQGSEA. The trial excluded patients who had a history of autoimmune disease or were on systemic immunosuppression. Peripheral blood for TCR sequencing was collected from all dose cohorts at baseline, on cycle 4 day 1, and on cycle 7 day 1. Samples came from an open-label, multicenter, first-in-human phase I dose-escalation trial of ivuxolimab. Adults with locally advanced or metastatic melanoma, renal cell, hepatocellular, or head and neck squamous cell carcinoma were enrolled in the trial. Before TCR sequencing, CD4+ and CD8+ T cells were separately sorted from peripheral blood.

The sample comes from a study of OX40 agonist ivuxolimab in advanced cancers. General notes on the study: Ivuxolimab, which targeted the costimulatory receptor OX40 (CD134), was an agonistic, fully human IgG2 monoclonal antibody. Intravenous ivuxolimab was administered to patients every 2 weeks at six dose levels: 0.01, 0.1, 0.3, 1.5, 3 and 10 mg/kg. Among the 50 to 55 dose-escalation patients, 19 had hepatocellular carcinoma, 15 or so melanoma, 9 renal cell carcinoma and 9 head and neck cancer. In the dose-escalation cohort, 82.7% of patients were male, and the mean age was approximately 60 years, with a range of roughly 20 to 79. Prior anti-PD-1, anti-PD-L1 or anti-CTLA-4 therapy was permitted, and 40% of dose-escalation patients had received checkpoint inhibitors. Three dose-escalation patients achieved partial responses, one with hepatocellular carcinoma and two with cutaneous melanoma. Peripheral TCRbeta sequencing was intended to test whether TCR sequence diversity was altered and clonal T-cell expansion was caused by ivuxolimab. The monotherapy dose-escalation portion (N of about 50 patients) of the phase I ivuxolimab trial is reported in the paper.

For sequencing of the TCRbeta CDR3 region, genomic DNA was extracted from the sorted cells. The immunoSEQ Assay was used to sequence the TCRbeta CDR3 regions. Here the immuneACCESS table is served through TCRdb, limited to in-frame sequences with V and J called. Missing clones are a known gap in these copies; in checked studies unresolved V genes cover under half, and the rest lacks a known reason. The sample yields around 87,000 clones; 94% were counted once. The ten biggest clones cover about 2.6% of the sample. Overall study results and their limits: In partial responders in the 0.1-3.0 mg/kg groups, normalized peripheral clonal expansion was found to be among the lowest, especially among CD8+ T cells. Clonal expansion of both CD4+ and CD8+ blood T cells was observed from baseline to week 6 at doses 0.1 to 3.0 mg/kg. The antigen specificity of the peripheral T cells that underwent clonal expansion was not determined. Low levels of normalized T-cell clonal expansion were also seen in some patients who did not respond. After ivuxolimab, more expanded clones were found on average in CD8+ T cells than in CD4+ T cells.

This TCR was recovered from an adult with an advanced solid tumor such as melanoma, head and neck, liver or kidney cancer. Recombination connected TRBV29-1 to TRBJ2-1; 8 bases in between match TRBD2. The source material was CD4+ or CD8+ T cells sorted from blood, sampled in a trial of the OX40 agonist ivuxolimab. The CDR3 region: CSVSGGPVNEQFF. The DNA sequence follows: TGCAGCGTTTCGGGAGGGCCGGTAAATGAGCAGTTCTTC.